Listed below are T cell receptor beta chains from one sample, sequenced in a study of blood T cell repertoires in COVID-19. Some clones are missing from TCRdb's copy, which holds only in-frame ones; the method was immunoSEQ multiplex PCR. This table has about 120,000 clones, roughly 91% appearing once. The source material was peripheral blood. The receptors originated from a human donor with acute or convalescent COVID-19. The donor label of this sample is uncertain. Both conserved end residues are part of each CDR3. The D gene is left open where the match is weak. Some rows have no size entry. The others give once, few or many, or a class for an expanded clone.

size | J | V | D | DNA | CDR3
- | TRBJ1-3 | TRBV6-5 | - | TGTGCCAGCAGTTACTCACAGGGAAACTCTGGAAACACCATATATTTT | CASSYSQGNSGNTIYF
once | TRBJ1-2 | TRBV10-2 | - | TGCGCCAGCAGTACTGCTTACCAAGCTAGGGGCTACACCTTC | CASSTAYQARGYTF
- | TRBJ1-2 | TRBV6-5 | - | TGTGCCAGCAGTTACCGCCGGACAGACTGGGATGGCTACACCTTC | CASSYRRTDWDGYTF
- | TRBJ2-2 | TRBV5-4 | - | TGTGCCAGCAGCTTGGATCCAGGAGGAACCGGGGAGCTGTTTTTT | CASSLDPGGTGELFF
- | TRBJ1-1 | TRBV29-1 | TRBD1 | TGCAGCGGAATGACAGGGTCGGATACTGAAGCTTTCTTT | CSGMTGSDTEAFF
- | TRBJ2-1 | TRBV28 | - | TGTGCCAGCAGTTTTAATCTCGCGCGCTCCTACAATGAGCAGTTCTTC | CASSFNLARSYNEQFF
- | TRBJ2-2 | TRBV11-2 | TRBD1 | TGTGCCAGCAGCCCCCGGGACAGGGGGCACACCGGGGAGCTGTTTTTT | CASSPRDRGHTGELFF
- | TRBJ1-1 | TRBV21-1 | - | TGTGCCAGCGAGTTTTTGGTGCACGCTTTCTTT | CASEFLVHAFF
- | TRBJ2-3 | TRBV30 | TRBD1 | TGTGCCTGGTCCCGGGACAGGGGGCAATATACGCAGTATTTT | CAWSRDRGQYTQYF
- | TRBJ2-5 | TRBV7-2 | - | TGTGCCAGCAGCTTATACGCCTTTTCGGGGACCCAGTACTTC | CASSLYAFSGTQYF
- | TRBJ2-3 | TRBV5-1 | - | TGCGCCAGCAGCTTCACGGGGAACACAGATACGCAGTATTTT | CASSFTGNTDTQYF
once | TRBJ1-2 | TRBV7-9 | - | TGTGCCAGCAGCTTAGCGTCCAGGGGCGATGATGGCTACACCTTC | CASSLASRGDDGYTF
- | TRBJ1-2 | TRBV6-5 | TRBD1 | TGTGCCAGCAGTTACCGTCCAGGGGGCATAGGCTACACCTTC | CASSYRPGGIGYTF
once | TRBJ2-2 | TRBV4-3 | - | TGCGCCAGCAGCCAAGAGGCGGGACGAAAGAACACCGGGGAGCTGTTTTTT | CASSQEAGRKNTGELFF
- | TRBJ2-2 | TRBV19 | TRBD2 | TGTGCCAGTAGTAGACCCTCTAGCGGGGTTTTCACCGGGGAGCTGTTTTTT | CASSRPSSGVFTGELFF
once | TRBJ1-1 | TRBV13 | - | TGTGCCAGCAGCTCGTCCGGGGGATCAGCTTTCTTT | CASSSSGGSAFF
few | TRBJ2-7 | TRBV7-9 | TRBD1 | TGTGCCAGCAGCTTGGACAGGGGGAGCTACGAGCAGTACTTC | CASSLDRGSYEQYF
- | TRBJ1-2 | TRBV3-1/TRBV3-2 | - | TGTGCCAGCAGCCAAGACCTAGGCGGTGGCTACACCTTC | CASSQDLGGGYTF
- | TRBJ1-6 | TRBV27 | - | TGTGCCAGCAGTCCCCCCCCTGCGAGAGGATCACCCCTCCACTTT | CASSPPPARGSPLHF
- | TRBJ1-2 | TRBV19 | - | TGTGCCAGTAGTACCCAGGGGAGCTATGGCTACACCTTC | CASSTQGSYGYTF
- | TRBJ1-1 | TRBV6-5 | - | TGTGCCAGCAGTTCCTGGGGCAGGACGAACACTGAAGCTTTCTTT | CASSSWGRTNTEAFF
- | TRBJ2-5 | TRBV30 | TRBD2 | TGTGCCTGGAGTGTACGGGCGGGAGGGGAGACCCAGTACTTC | CAWSVRAGGETQYF
- | TRBJ1-5 | TRBV28 | TRBD1 | TGTGCCACCCGAAGGGACAGTCGAAATAGCAATCAGCCCCAGCATTTT | CATRRDSRNSNQPQHF
- | TRBJ2-3 | TRBV11-2 | TRBD2 | TGTGCCAGCAGCTTAAGCGGGGGGGCCTTAGATACGCAGTATTTT | CASSLSGGALDTQYF
- | TRBJ1-1 | TRBV5-4 | - | TGTGCCAGCAGCTTGTGGTCAGGGTTAGGGAACACTGAAGCTTTCTTT | CASSLWSGLGNTEAFF
- | TRBJ1-1 | TRBV4-1 | - | TGCGCCAGCAGCCAGTCGGGACACACGAACACTGAAGCTTTCTTT | CASSQSGHTNTEAFF
- | TRBJ1-1 | TRBV19 | - | TGTGCCAGTACCGTGCAGTTGAACACTGAAGCTTTCTTT | CASTVQLNTEAFF
- | TRBJ1-3 | TRBV7-2 | - | TGTGCCAGCAGAAAAGAAGGGGGGGGTGGAAACACCATATATTTT | CASRKEGGGGNTIYF
- | TRBJ2-7 | TRBV28 | TRBD2 | TGTGCCAGCAGTTTGTCCGGGACTAGCGGGGTCTACGAGCAGTACTTC | CASSLSGTSGVYEQYF
- | TRBJ2-3 | TRBV5-4 | - | TGTGCCAGCAGCTTGGGGGGCGGGGGCGGAACAGATACGCAGTATTTT | CASSLGGGGGTDTQYF
- | TRBJ2-2 | TRBV4-3 | - | TGCGCCAGCAGCCCGGTCCTGGGGGAGCTGTTTTTT | CASSPVLGELFF
once | TRBJ1-5 | TRBV19 | TRBD1 | TGTGCCAGCCGGACAGGGAAGAATCAGCCCCAGCATTTT | CASRTGKNQPQHF
- | TRBJ2-7 | TRBV5-1 | TRBD2 | TGCGCCAGCAGCTTGTATGCGGGAGCCAGCTACGAGCAGTACTTC | CASSLYAGASYEQYF